Listed below are T cell receptor beta chains from one sample, sequenced in a study of T cell responses to AZD1222 COVID-19 vaccine. Only in-frame clones appear in the TCRdb table, and some are missing; sequencing was by immunoSEQ multiplex PCR. The sample has 100,000 to 120,000 clones; roughly 89% are singletons. The source material was peripheral blood, sampled 28 days after the second AZD1222 dose. The receptors were gathered from an adult who received the AZD1222 COVID-19 vaccine. Each CDR3 is given with its conserved first and last residue. A D gene is named only where the DNA matches it firmly. Expanded clones get a size class; other rows say once, few or many, or leave the size out.

D: TRBD1; V: TRBV6-4; J: TRBJ1-1; size: once; DNA: TGTGCCAGCAGTGACGCGACAGGGGGGAACACTGAAGCTTTCTTT; CDR3: CASSDATGGNTEAFF
D: NA; V: TRBV18; J: TRBJ1-5; size: NA; DNA: TGTGCCAGCTCTGCCGGGACTCTTAGCAATCAGCCCCAGCATTTT; CDR3: CASSAGTLSNQPQHF
D: NA; V: TRBV11-2; J: TRBJ1-5; size: NA; DNA: TGTGCCAGCAGCCCAAGCAATCAGCCCCAGCATTTT; CDR3: CASSPSNQPQHF
D: NA; V: TRBV6-6; J: TRBJ1-1; size: NA; DNA: TGTGCCAGCAGTTCTCGCAATGGGGACACTGAAGCTTTCTTT; CDR3: CASSSRNGDTEAFF
D: TRBD2; V: TRBV28; J: TRBJ2-7; size: NA; DNA: TGTGCCAGCAGTTTGGCGACTAGCGGGAGGGTGGGATACGAGCAGTACTTC; CDR3: CASSLATSGRVGYEQYF
D: NA; V: TRBV6-4; J: TRBJ1-5; size: NA; DNA: TGTGCCAGCAGTCAGGGGTATAGCAATCAGCCCCAGCATTTT; CDR3: CASSQGYSNQPQHF
D: NA; V: TRBV12-3/TRBV12-4; J: TRBJ1-5; size: NA; DNA: TGTGCCAGCACCTGGGGGGTTGGACAGCCCCAGCATTTT; CDR3: CASTWGVGQPQHF
D: NA; V: TRBV12-3/TRBV12-4; J: TRBJ1-6; size: NA; DNA: TGTGCCAGCAGTTTACTCAGGGATTCACCCCTCCACTTT; CDR3: CASSLLRDSPLHF
D: NA; V: TRBV9; J: TRBJ2-5; size: many; DNA: TGTGCCAGCAGCGCACAGGGCCAAGAGACCCAGTACTTC; CDR3: CASSAQGQETQYF
D: NA; V: TRBV6-6; J: TRBJ1-5; size: NA; DNA: TGTGCCAGCAGTTACGGTGGGAGTGATCAGCCCCAGCATTTT; CDR3: CASSYGGSDQPQHF
D: NA; V: TRBV11-2; J: TRBJ1-2; size: NA; DNA: TGTGCCAGCAGCTTAGAATGGGAGTCTGGCTACACCTTC; CDR3: CASSLEWESGYTF
D: NA; V: TRBV7-9; J: TRBJ1-2; size: NA; DNA: TGTGCCAGCAGCTCCGCTGGCGGGGCCCCCTATGGCTACACCTTC; CDR3: CASSSAGGAPYGYTF
D: NA; V: TRBV24-1; J: TRBJ1-5; size: NA; DNA: TGTGCACCTCTCGGGAAGCCCCAGCATTTT; CDR3: CAPLGKPQHF
D: NA; V: TRBV29-1; J: TRBJ1-2; size: NA; DNA: TGCAGCGTTGAAGATGTGGGGGGACTACAGGGAGGCTACACCTTC; CDR3: CSVEDVGGLQGGYTF
D: TRBD2; V: TRBV28; J: TRBJ2-1; size: NA; DNA: TGTGCCAGCAGTTCGCCGACTAGCGGGAACGATGAGCAGTTCTTC; CDR3: CASSSPTSGNDEQFF
D: NA; V: TRBV5-1; J: TRBJ1-1; size: NA; DNA: TGCGCCAGCAGCCCCTTGACTTCGAACACTGAAGCTTTCTTT; CDR3: CASSPLTSNTEAFF
D: TRBD2; V: TRBV11-2; J: TRBJ2-1; size: NA; DNA: TGTGCCAGCAGCTTCCACCGAGGTAGCGGGGTCCACAATGAGCAGTTCTTC; CDR3: CASSFHRGSGVHNEQFF
D: NA; V: TRBV29-1; J: TRBJ2-4; size: NA; DNA: TGCAGCGTTGGGTTAGGGAACATTCAGTACTTC; CDR3: CSVGLGNIQYF
D: NA; V: TRBV12-3/TRBV12-4; J: TRBJ1-5; size: NA; DNA: TGTGCCAGCAGTCGACAGGTTCTTTCGCCCCAGCATTTT; CDR3: CASSRQVLSPQHF
D: NA; V: TRBV5-1; J: TRBJ1-1; size: NA; DNA: TGCGCCAGCAGCTTGACAGCTCAGACTGAAGCTTTCTTT; CDR3: CASSLTAQTEAFF
D: NA; V: TRBV6-6; J: TRBJ1-5; size: few; DNA: TGTGCCAGCAGTTTCGTCGACCGGGAGCCCCAGCATTTT; CDR3: CASSFVDREPQHF
D: TRBD1; V: TRBV28; J: TRBJ1-2; size: NA; DNA: TGTGCCAGCATTCCGACAGGGTATAATGGCTACACCTTC; CDR3: CASIPTGYNGYTF
D: NA; V: TRBV6-5; J: TRBJ1-2; size: NA; DNA: TGTGCCAGCAGCTGGGGAGGGGGAGGCTACACCTTC; CDR3: CASSWGGGGYTF
D: NA; V: TRBV28; J: TRBJ1-2; size: NA; DNA: TGTGCCAGCAGTTTAATGGACTATGGCTACACCTTC; CDR3: CASSLMDYGYTF
D: NA; V: TRBV2; J: TRBJ2-5; size: NA; DNA: TGTGCCAGCAGTGAAGTCGCAGGTCAAGAGACCCAGTACTTC; CDR3: CASSEVAGQETQYF
D: TRBD1; V: TRBV4-2; J: TRBJ2-7; size: NA; DNA: TGTGCCAGCAGCCCAAGGAGCGGACAGGGGGGCGAGCAGTACTTC; CDR3: CASSPRSGQGGEQYF
D: NA; V: TRBV6-5; J: TRBJ1-1; size: NA; DNA: TGTGCCAGCAGTTACTCGCCAGATTGGAGCTCTGAAGCTTTCTTT; CDR3: CASSYSPDWSSEAFF
D: NA; V: TRBV14; J: TRBJ2-2; size: NA; DNA: TGTGCCAGCAGCAGTATAAGGAACACCGGGGAGCTGTTTTTT; CDR3: CASSSIRNTGELFF
D: NA; V: TRBV3-1/TRBV3-2; J: TRBJ2-4; size: NA; DNA: TGTGCCAGCAGCCAAGTGGGGCGCGAAAACATTCAGTACTTC; CDR3: CASSQVGRENIQYF
D: NA; V: TRBV11-3; J: TRBJ2-5; size: once; DNA: TGTGCCAGCAGCTTAGTCGAGGCAGATCAAGAGACCCAGTACTTC; CDR3: CASSLVEADQETQYF
D: NA; V: TRBV4-1; J: TRBJ1-4; size: NA; DNA: TGCGCCAGCAGCCAAGAGCCAGGGGCGGGTGAAAAACTGTTTTTT; CDR3: CASSQEPGAGEKLFF
D: NA; V: TRBV9; J: TRBJ2-7; size: NA; DNA: TGTGCCAGCAGCGTAGGGGCGACAAATTACTACGAGCAGTACTTC; CDR3: CASSVGATNYYEQYF
D: NA; V: TRBV12-5; J: TRBJ1-2; size: NA; DNA: TGTGCTAGTTGGGCTAACTATGGCTACACCTTC; CDR3: CASWANYGYTF
D: TRBD2; V: TRBV18; J: TRBJ2-3; size: NA; DNA: TGTGCCAGCTCCCCAAGGAGTCTAGCGGGGGAAGTTCTGGGTACGCAGTATTTT; CDR3: CASSPRSLAGEVLGTQYF
D: NA; V: TRBV6-5; J: TRBJ2-3; size: NA; DNA: TGTGCCAGCAGTTACTACCTATCCTCAGATACGCAGTATTTT; CDR3: CASSYYLSSDTQYF
D: TRBD1; V: TRBV28; J: TRBJ2-3; size: NA; DNA: TGTGCCAGCAGATCTCAGGGGGCGGATACGCAGTATTTT; CDR3: CASRSQGADTQYF
D: NA; V: TRBV6-5; J: TRBJ2-7; size: NA; DNA: TGTGCCAGCAGTTATTCCAGTCAGGGCTCCTACGAGCAGTACTTC; CDR3: CASSYSSQGSYEQYF
D: NA; V: TRBV6-1; J: TRBJ1-5; size: NA; DNA: TGTGCCAGCAGTGAATTGTTGAATAGCAATCAGCCCCAGCATTTT; CDR3: CASSELLNSNQPQHF
D: NA; V: TRBV11-2; J: TRBJ2-3; size: NA; DNA: TGTGCCAGCAGCCCCGGCGGTGGACCAGATACGCAGTATTTT; CDR3: CASSPGGGPDTQYF
D: NA; V: TRBV10-1; J: TRBJ2-7; size: NA; DNA: TGCGCCAGCAGACAGACCCGGGCGCCGGGAGAGCAGTACTTC; CDR3: CASRQTRAPGEQYF
D: TRBD1; V: TRBV11-2; J: TRBJ2-1; size: few; DNA: TGTGCCAGCAGCTATACAGGGGGCAGCTACAATGAGCAGTTCTTC; CDR3: CASSYTGGSYNEQFF
D: NA; V: TRBV11-2; J: TRBJ2-6; size: NA; DNA: TGTGCCAGCAGCTTAGGGATTGCAGGGACTGGGGCCAACGTCCTGACTTTC; CDR3: CASSLGIAGTGANVLTF
D: TRBD1; V: TRBV28; J: TRBJ1-5; size: once; DNA: TGTGCCAGCAGTACGAACCATGGGCAGGGACAGTCAAATAATCAGCCCCAGCATTTT; CDR3: CASSTNHGQGQSNNQPQHF
D: NA; V: TRBV5-4; J: TRBJ1-3; size: NA; DNA: TGTGCCAGCAGCTTCGGCAGGCCATCCTCTGGAAACACCATATATTTT; CDR3: CASSFGRPSSGNTIYF
D: NA; V: TRBV19; J: TRBJ1-5; size: NA; DNA: TGTGCCAGTAGTATGGATGGGGTAGCGGGGTTCTATCAGCCCCAGCATTTT; CDR3: CASSMDGVAGFYQPQHF
D: NA; V: TRBV7-9; J: TRBJ1-6; size: NA; DNA: TGTGCCAGCAGCTTAGATCTTAATTCACCCCTCCACTTT; CDR3: CASSLDLNSPLHF
D: NA; V: TRBV30; J: TRBJ1-6; size: NA; DNA: TGTGCCTGGACTCGACCGGGGAGCGCTGGGTCACCCCTCCACTTT; CDR3: CAWTRPGSAGSPLHF
D: NA; V: TRBV24-1; J: TRBJ2-2; size: NA; DNA: TGTGCCACCAGTGTAAAGGGGGGGACCGGGGAGCTGTTTTTT; CDR3: CATSVKGGTGELFF
D: NA; V: TRBV19; J: TRBJ1-2; size: NA; DNA: TGTGCCAGTAGTATGGACAGATCCCCTTCTAGGACCTTC; CDR3: CASSMDRSPSRTF
D: NA; V: TRBV21-1; J: TRBJ1-3; size: NA; DNA: TGTGCCAGCAGCCCGGGGAGATCTGGAAACACCATATATTTT; CDR3: CASSPGRSGNTIYF
D: TRBD1; V: TRBV6-6; J: TRBJ2-7; size: NA; DNA: TGTGTCACCGGGACAGGGGGCTACGAGCAGTACTTC; CDR3: CVTGTGGYEQYF
D: TRBD1; V: TRBV30; J: TRBJ2-7; size: NA; DNA: TGTGCCTGGAGGAGTGGACAGGGTACATACGAGCAGTACTTC; CDR3: CAWRSGQGTYEQYF
D: TRBD1; V: TRBV6-5; J: TRBJ1-5; size: NA; DNA: TGTGCCAGCAAGGGACAGGGGGGAAGCAATCAGCCCCAGCATTTT; CDR3: CASKGQGGSNQPQHF
D: TRBD1; V: TRBV5-6; J: TRBJ1-2; size: NA; DNA: TGTGCCAGCAGCCAAAAGGACAGGGTGGGTGGCTACACCTTC; CDR3: CASSQKDRVGGYTF